Presented here are 11 T cell receptor beta chains from one specimen sequenced in a study of blood T cell repertoires in COVID-19. Profiling relied on immunoSEQ multiplex PCR, and the TCRdb table lists in-frame clones only, not all of them. The table includes 200,000 to 250,000 clones, approximately 87% detected once. The sequenced sample consisted of PBMCs or T cells enriched from blood (not recorded which). The receptors here all came from a woman aged 45-59 years in a cohort exposed to, infected with or recovered from COVID-19 (not recorded which).

The chain has TRBV7-2 and TRBJ1-5, with D perhaps matching TRBD1 (6 bases). Looked up from germline, CDR1 is SGHTA and CDR2 is FQGNSA. The CDR3 totals 15 residues. Trimming left V 5 bases short and J 3 bases short, with 14 bases between. CDR3: CASSLTGHINQPQHF. In DNA form, the CDR3 reads TGTGCCAGCAGCCTGACGGGACACATCAATCAGCCCCAGCATTTT.

The chain uses TRBV7-2 and TRBJ2-7; tentative D call: TRBD1 (6 bases). With 5 bases removed from V and 0 bases from J, the gap between germline ends came to 20 bases. Germline V gives CDR1 SGHTA, CDR2 FQGNSA. The CDR3 is made up of 17 amino acids. The CDR3 sequence: CASSPPWGRGDSYEQYF. The CDR3 DNA sequence: TGTGCCAGCAGCCCCCCATGGGGCAGGGGAGACTCCTACGAGCAGTACTTC.

This clone was counted only a few times. For the CDR3, the DNA is TGTGCCAGCTCACCAGGTACCGACAGGGGGATCTACGAGCAGTACTTC. Amino acid sequence: CASSPGTDRGIYEQYF. The chain recombines TRBV18 with TRBJ2-7, with 9 bases aligning to TRBD1. V was pared by 2 bases and J by 3 bases, with 8 bases of the junction left unmatched. The length of the CDR3 is 16 residues. The V gene's germline CDR1 is KGHSH and CDR2 LQKENI.

This rearrangement joins TRBV27 to TRBJ1-2; D unclear. Germline V gene sequence: CDR1 MNHEY, CDR2 SMNVEV (reference sequence). The V end lost 6 bases, the J end lost 3 bases, and 11 bases lay between the germline ends. This CDR3 has 13 residues. CDR3 sequence: CASREGTDYGYTF. The CDR3 DNA reads as TGTGCCAGCAGGGAGGGCACCGACTATGGCTACACCTTC.

The V gene is TRBV29-1, the J gene TRBJ1-1; D unclear. V lost 1 base and J 10 bases, leaving 16 bases between the germline ends. The CDR3 extends over 13 amino acids. Germline V gives CDR1 SQVTM, CDR2 ANQGSEA. The CDR3 DNA reads TGCAGCGTTGAAGGAAGCGGCTCATATCGAGCTTTCTTT. Encoded protein: CSVEGSGSYRAFF.

The chain has TRBV19 and TRBJ2-1; tentatively, D is TRBD2 (5 bases). The CDR3 is 14 residues long. Germline-derived CDR1 and CDR2 are LNHDA and SQIVND (reference sequence). The ends were cut back, 4 bases at V and 0 bases at J, with 7 bases in the middle. In DNA, the CDR3 is TGTGCCAGTAGTACCAGCGGCTCCTACAATGAGCAGTTCTTC. Translation gives CASSTSGSYNEQFF.

V and J are TRBV5-4 and TRBJ1-4; 8 bases are shared with TRBD1. Germline lookup yields CDR1 SGHNT and CDR2 YYREEE (reference sequence). The CDR3 contains 14 residues. V lost 2 bases to trimming and J lost 5 bases; unmatched junction nucleotides: 2. In DNA, the CDR3 is TGTGCCAGCAGCTTCAGGGGGCGAAATGAAAAACTGTTTTTT. This sequence encodes CASSFRGRNEKLFF.

V gene TRBV5-6 combines with J gene TRBJ2-3; D is undetermined. Deletions cut 2 bases from V and 7 bases from J, with 8 bases between. This CDR3 region has 12 residues. Looked up from germline, CDR1 is SGHDT and CDR2 is YYEEEE. The CDR3 is CASSLNMNTQYF. The CDR3 nucleotides are TGTGCCAGCAGCTTAAACATGAATACGCAGTATTTT.

DNA of the CDR3: TGCGCCAGCAGCTCCAACTCCTACGAGCAGTACTTC. This sequence encodes CASSSNSYEQYF. The chain couples TRBV5-1 to TRBJ2-7; D unresolved. The CDR3 is 12 amino acids. Per the germline V gene, CDR1 is SGHRS and CDR2 is YFSETQ. V shed 3 bases and J shed 0 bases, with 4 bases lying between them.

The chain employs TRBV7-8 and TRBJ1-1, with D tentatively TRBD1 (6 bases). CDR1 SGHVS and CDR2 FQNEAQ come from the germline V gene. Trimming left V 7 bases short and J 1 base short, with 10 bases between. The CDR3 has 13 amino acids. The CDR3 loop is CASTLGGNTEAFF. The CDR3 nucleotides are TGTGCCAGCACCCTAGGGGGGAACACTGAAGCTTTCTTT.

V and J are TRBV5-1 and TRBJ2-3; weak D call: TRBD2 (6 bases). The CDR3 consists of 16 residues. The germline CDR1 and CDR2 sequences are SGHRS and YFSETQ. The V end was cut by 1 base, the J end by 1 base, with 13 bases between. The CDR3 loop is CASSLFTGEGTDTQYF. CDR3 DNA: TGCGCCAGCAGCTTGTTTACGGGGGAGGGCACAGATACGCAGTATTTT. Together with reference TRBV5-1 and TRBJ2-3, the CDR3 gives the full variable domain: KAGVTQTPRYLIKTRGQQVTLSCSPISGHRSVSWYQQTPGQGLQFLFEYFSETQRNKGNFPGRFSGRQFSNSRSEMNVSTLELGDSALYLCASSLFTGEGTDTQYFGPGTRLTVL.